These 20 T cell receptor beta chains came from one sample sequenced in a study of CD8 T cells in Susac syndrome. Reverse transcription of about 0.5 to 1 ug RNA used random hexamers. TCRdb re-analysed the immunoSEQ multiplex PCR reads in MiXCR, keeping a single row per CDR3 protein. The sample carries fewer than 350,000 distinct CDR3 sequences, roughly 94% recorded once. Sequenced material: CD4+ T cells from PBMCs. These receptors all come from a human donor with multiple sclerosis.

The V gene is TRBV5-6, the J gene TRBJ2-7; 7 bases align to TRBD1. V lost 7 bases, J lost 5 bases, and 9 bases stayed unmatched. The CDR3 sequence is 13 residues long. The germline CDR1 and CDR2 sequences are SGHDT and YYEEEE. DNA for the CDR3: TGTGCCAGCCCCATCGACAGGGCCCACGAGCAGTACTTC. Protein product: CASPIDRAHEQYF.

J is TRBJ1-2 and V is TRBV19, with D tentatively TRBD1 (5 bases). CDR3 length equals 14 residues. The V end was cut by 2 bases, the J end by 4 bases, with 11 bases between. CDR1 and CDR2 (germline): LNHDA, SQIVND (reference sequence). The CDR3 region has the DNA TGTGCCAGTAGTATAAGGGGCCAGGGCTATGGCTACACCTTC. Amino acids: CASSIRGQGYGYTF.

This sequence joins TRBV3-1 and TRBJ1-1; 8 bases match TRBD1. Germline-derived CDR1 and CDR2 are LGHDT and YNNKEL (reference sequence). CDR3 size: 16 residues. The V gene end was trimmed by 1 base and the J gene end by 2 bases; junction bases not matched to a gene: 6. The CDR3 DNA reads as TGTGCCAGCAGCCAAGGGCTGACAGGGGATAACACTGAAGCTTTCTTT. It codes for CASSQGLTGDNTEAFF.

The chain employs TRBV18 and TRBJ1-1, with 9 bases lining up with TRBD1. The ends lost 0 bases at V and 2 bases at J; junction bases unmatched: 10. The CDR3 is 18 residues long. Germline V gene data show CDR1 as KGHSH and CDR2 as LQKENI. The CDR3 is CASSPPLTLGQGNTEAFF. The DNA of the CDR3 is TGTGCCAGCTCACCACCACTCACCTTGGGACAGGGAAACACTGAAGCTTTCTTT.

The rearrangement uses TRBV30 and TRBJ1-1; D uncertain. V dropped 3 bases and J dropped 4 bases, with 15 bases sitting between them. The germline V gene encodes CDR1 GTSNPN and CDR2 SVGIG (reference sequence). The CDR3 sequence is 14 residues long. The DNA for the CDR3 is TGTGCCTGGAGCCGAGAAAGGGCCGTCACTGAAGCTTTCTTT. This codes for CAWSRERAVTEAFF.

The genes are TRBV14 and TRBJ1-4; D not resolved. CDR1 and CDR2 from the germline V gene are SGHDN and FVKESK. CDR3 length: 12 residues. Trimming removed 4 bases from V and 7 bases from J, with 7 bases in between. In DNA, the CDR3 is TGTGCCAGCAGCCTTTACGGTGAAAAACTGTTTTTT. Protein sequence: CASSLYGEKLFF.

V gene TRBV20-1 combines with J gene TRBJ2-3; 9 nucleotides match TRBD1. CDR1 DFQATT and CDR2 SNEGSKA come from the germline V gene (reference sequence). CDR3 length equals 16 residues. J gave up 4 bases and V 0 bases, and 8 bases lay outside the gene matches. Here the CDR3 reads CSARDPTGGGPDTQYF. The CDR3 DNA reads TGCAGTGCTAGAGACCCGACAGGGGGTGGGCCAGATACGCAGTATTTT.

The gene calls are TRBV12-3 or TRBV12-4 and TRBJ2-5; 7 bases are shared with TRBD2. The CDR3 loop spans 14 amino acids. The V gene end was trimmed by 7 bases and the J gene end by 3 bases; junction bases not matched to a gene: 8. The CDR3 bases are TGTGCCAGCACCTCACTAGCGATGGAAGAGACCCAGTACTTC. It codes for CASTSLAMEETQYF.

This clonotype appeared a single time. V is TRBV9 and J is TRBJ2-5; 8 nucleotides match TRBD2. The V segment lost 4 bases and the J segment 0 bases; nucleotides outside the gene matches: 14. Germline CDR1 SGDLS, CDR2 YYNGEE. The CDR3 is 18 residues long. The CDR3 nucleotides read TGTGCCAGCAGCTCGGACTGGGGGGCTAGCGGGTACCAAGAGACCCAGTACTTC. It encodes CASSSDWGASGYQETQYF.

This clonotype came up once. This chain links TRBV5-4 with TRBJ2-2; weak D call: TRBD2 (5 bases). The germline V gene has CDR1 SGHNT and CDR2 YYREEE (reference sequence). The length of the CDR3 is 16 residues. Deletions cut 6 bases from V and 5 bases from J, with 20 bases between. CDR3 amino acids: CASTDARAGRTGELFF. CDR3 nucleotide sequence: TGTGCCAGCACCGATGCCCGTGCGGGCCGAACCGGGGAGCTGTTTTTT.

This clonotype was seen a handful of times. CDR3 amino acids: CASSTGGTNQETQYF. CDR3 nucleotides: TGCGCCAGCAGCACGGGAGGGACAAACCAAGAGACCCAGTACTTC. V and J are TRBV5-1 and TRBJ2-5; the match to TRBD2 covers 8 bases. The germline gives CDR1 SGHRS, CDR2 YFSETQ. CDR3 size: 15 residues. V dropped 4 bases and J dropped 0; count of bases not matched to a gene: 5.

The chain combines TRBV4-1 with TRBJ2-1, with 7 bases aligning to TRBD2. The germline CDR1 and CDR2 sequences are MGHRA and YSYEKL. The CDR3 sequence is 17 residues long. Trimming cost V 0 bases and J 3 bases; bases outside gene matches: 8. The DNA of the CDR3 is TGCGCCAGCAGCCAAGATACCCGGACTAGAGGCTACAATGAGCAGTTCTTC. Its protein product is CASSQDTRTRGYNEQFF.

J is TRBJ2-3 and V is TRBV7-9, with TRBD2 matching 7 bases. The CDR3 has 14 residues. Looked up from germline, CDR1 is SEHNR and CDR2 is FQNEAQ (reference sequence). V shed 5 bases and J 3 bases; nucleotides not matched to a gene: 5. In nucleotides, the CDR3 is TGTGCCAGCAGCCCGGGACTACTTACAGATACGCAGTATTTT. Translated: CASSPGLLTDTQYF.

The J gene is TRBJ1-5, the V gene TRBV20-1; TRBD1 might be the D (5 bases). Germline V gene sequence: CDR1 DFQATT, CDR2 SNEGSKA (reference sequence). CDR3 size: 16 residues. The V end was cut by 0 bases, the J end by 0 bases, with 12 bases between. The CDR3 bases are TGCAGTGCTAGAGACGGGGGGGGTTATAGCAATCAGCCCCAGCATTTT. Protein sequence: CSARDGGGYSNQPQHF.

Comment on this clonotype: This clone may be a read error of a much larger clone one base away. The chain links TRBV7-3 to TRBJ2-1, with 8 positions matching TRBD2. The CDR3 has 15 amino acids. Looked up from germline, CDR1 is SGHTA and CDR2 is FQGTGA. Trimming took 5 bases from V and 0 from J; bases not matched to a gene: 3. CDR3 sequence: CASSRSGNSYNEQFF. The CDR3 DNA follows: TGTGCCAGCAGCCGTAGCGGGAACTCCTACAATGAGCAGTTCTTC.

This chain links TRBV4-1 with TRBJ2-1; 14 bases fit TRBD2. From germline, CDR1 is MGHRA and CDR2 YSYEKL. Trimming cost V 4 bases and J 10 bases; bases outside gene matches: 6. This CDR3 contains 15 residues. Here the CDR3 DNA reads TGCGCCAGCAGCCGCCGACTAGCGGGGGGGAGGGAGCAGTTCTTC. Its translation is CASSRRLAGGREQFF.

The chain uses TRBV29-1 and TRBJ1-1, with D maybe TRBD1 (5 bases). The germline gives CDR1 SQVTM, CDR2 ANQGSEA. V was pared by 8 bases and J by 1 base, with 17 bases between. CDR3 length: 14 amino acids. CDR3 sequence: CSIGHLISNTEAFF. CDR3 sequence (DNA): TGCAGCATCGGACACCTGATATCGAACACTGAAGCTTTCTTT.

The chain uses TRBV5-4 and TRBJ2-1; D is perhaps TRBD1 or TRBD2 (5 bases each). Trimming shortened V by 0 bases and J by 3 bases, and 16 bases separated the two germline ends. Germline CDR1 is SGHNT and CDR2 is YYREEE (reference sequence). The CDR3 sequence is 17 residues long. The CDR3 region has the DNA TGTGCCAGCAGCTTGGAGGCTACGAGGGGAAACTACAATGAGCAGTTCTTC. Protein product: CASSLEATRGNYNEQFF.

The chain recombines TRBV18 with TRBJ1-2; the D gene is possibly TRBD1 (5 bases). Germline CDR1 and CDR2: KGHSH and LQKENI. The CDR3 covers 18 residues. The germline V and J ends were trimmed by 2 bases and 3 bases, with 22 bases remaining between them. In DNA form, the CDR3 reads TGTGCCAGCTCACCATTTTTGACAGCCCCCGCGGACTACTATGGCTACACCTTC. Its translation is CASSPFLTAPADYYGYTF.

The chain carries TRBV10-3 and TRBJ1-2; D unresolved. V lost 0 bases to trimming and J lost 6 bases, with 14 bases between them. This CDR3 is built from 15 residues. The V gene's germline CDR1 is ENHRY and CDR2 SYGVKD. The CDR3 here is CAISESGPDLNGYTF. CDR3 coding DNA: TGTGCCATCAGTGAGTCTGGTCCGGACCTGAATGGCTACACCTTC.